The subject of this entry is one T cell receptor beta chain. Its antigen is undetermined. The entry originates in a study of T cell responses to AZD1222 COVID-19 vaccine. General observations from the study: In a largely white British group with more females than males, clonal diversity was possibly underestimated. Dominant at 160-218 and 743-854, vaccine-associated CD4 TCRs also spanned spike.

Germline lookup yields CDR1 SGHVS and CDR2 FQNEAQ. CDR3 length equals 17 residues. V was cut by 3 bases and J by 6 bases, with 20 bases left in between. The assay was immunoSEQ multiplex PCR, and TCRdb's table has in-frame clones only and misses some. The sample includes 150,000 or so clones, 70% to 90% seen only once; the top ten take more than 6.5%. The clonotype was recovered from an adult who had recovered from COVID-19. This chain links TRBV7-8 with TRBJ2-2, with D possibly called TRBD1 or TRBD2 (5 bases each). The specimen was peripheral blood, collected after recovery from COVID-19. CDR3: CASSLGPGWGVAGELFF. CDR3 sequence (DNA): TGTGCCAGCAGCTTGGGACCGGGATGGGGTGTGGCCGGGGAGCTGTTTTTT. The complete variable domain, with remaining parts taken from reference TRBV7-8 and TRBJ2-2, reads GAGVSQSPRYKVAKRGQDVALRCDPISGHVSLFWYQQALGQGPEFLTYFQNEAQLDKSGLPSDRFFAERPEGSVSTLKIQRTQQEDSAVYLCASSLGPGWGVAGELFFGEGSRLTVL.